This T cell receptor beta chain is from a study of spatial heterogeneity in lung cancer. Study-wide context: Detected sequences consistently included more beta-chain ones than alpha-chain ones. Notes on the study in general: Follow-up blood showed ubiquitous expanded tumor TCRs less than blood at resection did.

Time point denoted: sample taken at primary tumor resection. TCRs were sequenced from unsorted whole RNA of tumor, nontumor lung or PBMC. Donation came from around 72 patients with untreated early-stage non-small cell lung cancer. This clonotype was counted a few times. Its antigen is as yet unknown. Every TCR cDNA molecule carried a tag that served as a unique molecular identifier. MiXCR was run by TCRdb on the 5' RACE reads, yielding one entry per CDR3 protein. The sample has about 40,000 distinct CDR3 sequences, roughly 5.6% seen once; the top ten hold roughly 27%. The TCR originated in a female donor with early-stage non-small cell lung cancer. The sample was PBMCs, taken at surgery.

The CDR3 spells CASSFTRGNTEAFF. CDR3 DNA sequence: TGCGCCAGCAGCTTTACAAGAGGGAACACTGAAGCTTTCTTT. The V gene is TRBV5-1, the J gene TRBJ1-1; D gene ambiguous. The germline V and J ends were trimmed by 2 bases and 1 base, with 9 bases remaining between them. The CDR3 loop spans 14 amino acids. CDR1 is SGHRS, CDR2 YFSETQ, per germline.